These 19 T cell receptor beta chains were sequenced from one sample in a study of T cell changes during pregnancy in multiple sclerosis. Assay used: immunoSEQ multiplex PCR; TCRdb lists only in-frame clones, some missing. The sample comprises approximately 49,000 clones, roughly 92% of which are singletons, and over 0.85% rests with the top ten. Sequencing used CD4+ T cells from peripheral blood mononuclear cells, obtained in the second trimester of pregnancy. Every receptor here comes from a female donor in good health, enrolled as a control in a pregnancy study.

This chain joins TRBV6-5 and TRBJ2-1; 9 bases line up with TRBD2. The CDR3 is 14 residues long. Trimming removed 8 bases from V and 9 bases from J; junction bases left unmatched: 11. Germline CDR1 and CDR2: MNHEY and SVGAGI. CDR3 amino acids: CASFRLAVPGEQFF. The CDR3, as DNA: TGTGCCAGCTTCCGACTAGCGGTACCCGGTGAGCAGTTCTTC.

The J gene is TRBJ2-1, the V gene TRBV2, with TRBD2 matching 9 bases. The CDR3 runs 11 residues. Germline loops: CDR1 SNHLY, CDR2 FYNNEI. V gave up 3 bases and J gave up 15 bases; unmatched junction bases: 3. CDR3 in DNA: TGTGCCAGCAGTGAGGGACTAGCTCCGTTCTTC. Its protein is CASSEGLAPFF. Full variable domain (missing parts from reference TRBV2 and TRBJ2-1): EPEVTQTPSHQVTQMGQEVILRCVPISNHLYFYWYRQILGQKVEFLVSFYNNEISEKSEIFDDQFSVERPDGSNFTLKIRSTKLEDSAMYFCASSEGLAPFFGPGTRLTVL.

The chain employs TRBV9 and TRBJ2-2, with a weak D call TRBD2 (6 bases). The CDR3 is made up of 15 amino acids. Germline assignment: CDR1 SGDLS and CDR2 YYNGEE. V dropped 5 bases and J dropped 4 bases, with 15 bases sitting between them. CDR3 sequence reads: CASSGPGLTTGELFF. CDR3 nucleotide sequence: TGTGCCAGCAGTGGACCGGGACTTACCACCGGGGAGCTGTTTTTT.

V gene TRBV27 combines with J gene TRBJ1-4; D possibly corresponds to TRBD1 (6 bases). Germline-derived CDR1 and CDR2 are MNHEY and SMNVEV (reference sequence). CDR3 length equals 15 residues. V shed 4 bases and J shed 6 bases, with 15 bases lying between them. The CDR3 reads CASSSPDRGDEKLFF. The CDR3 DNA reads as TGTGCCAGCAGTTCCCCGGACAGAGGGGATGAAAAACTGTTTTTT. The full variable domain, completed using reference TRBV27 and TRBJ1-4, is EAQVTQNPRYLITVTGKKLTVTCSQNMNHEYMSWYRQDPGLGLRQIYYSMNVEVTDKGDVPEGYKVSRKEKRNFPLILESPSPNQTSLYFCASSSPDRGDEKLFFGSGTQLSVL.

The rearrangement links TRBV6-1 to TRBJ2-7; D is ambiguous. The CDR3 runs 13 residues. The germline V and J ends were trimmed by 3 bases and 5 bases, with 11 bases remaining between them. Germline V CDR1 and CDR2: MNHNS, SASEGT. DNA of the CDR3: TGTGCCAGCAGTGAGAGTCTACCGGACGAGCAGTACTTC. As protein: CASSESLPDEQYF.

The rearrangement links TRBV18 to TRBJ1-1, with 8 nucleotides matching TRBD1. CDR1 is KGHSH, CDR2 LQKENI, per germline. This CDR3 contains 16 residues. J gave up 1 base and V 5 bases, and 9 bases lay outside the gene matches. The CDR3 protein is CASSTSTGTGNTEAFF. The CDR3 DNA reads as TGTGCCAGCTCAACATCGACCGGGACAGGGAACACTGAAGCTTTCTTT.

The rearrangement joins TRBV7-8 to TRBJ2-5; 7 nucleotides line up with TRBD1. Trimming cost V 5 bases and J 4 bases; bases outside gene matches: 10. The germline V gene has CDR1 SGHVS and CDR2 FQNEAQ. This CDR3 is 15 amino acids long. As DNA, the CDR3 is TGTGCCAGCAGCGCACGACAGGGAACGGCAGAGACCCAGTACTTC. Translated, it gives CASSARQGTAETQYF.

The genes are TRBV6-5 and TRBJ2-4; D perhaps matches TRBD1 (5 bases). Germline assignment: CDR1 MNHEY and CDR2 SVGAGI. The CDR3 runs to 14 residues. With 6 bases removed from V and 7 bases from J, the gap between germline ends came to 16 bases. The CDR3: CASRPTQARNIQYF. CDR3 bases: TGTGCCAGCAGACCCACACAGGCCAGGAACATTCAGTACTTC.

The CDR3 is CASSQASLSGNTIYF. CDR3 DNA sequence: TGCGCCAGCAGCCAAGCAAGCCTCTCAGGAAACACCATATATTTT. The gene calls are TRBV4-3 and TRBJ1-3; D unresolved. CDR3 length equals 15 residues. The ends were cut back, 1 base at V and 4 bases at J, with 11 bases in the middle. Per germline, CDR1 LGHNA and CDR2 YSLEER.

V and J are TRBV28 and TRBJ2-1; 9 bases match TRBD2. The CDR3 has 14 residues. Germline CDR1 is MDHEN and CDR2 is SYDVKM. Trimming at V came to 6 bases and at J to 5 bases, leaving 5 bases not matched to a gene. The CDR3 region has the DNA TGTGCCAGCAGCCCCCCTAGCGGGAACAATGAGCAGTTCTTC. Encoded protein: CASSPPSGNNEQFF.

This chain connects TRBV5-1 to TRBJ2-7, with D perhaps matching TRBD2 (5 bases). The CDR3 sequence is 14 residues long. V was clipped by 3 bases and J by 2 bases, with 12 bases between them. Germline V lookup: CDR1 SGHRS, CDR2 YFSETQ. The CDR3 here is CASSSGLGTYEQYF. CDR3 coding DNA: TGCGCCAGCAGCTCAGGACTGGGGACCTACGAGCAGTACTTC.

The chain combines TRBV18 with TRBJ2-7; TRBD2 matches at 8 bases. The CDR3 has 13 residues. The trim removed 3 bases at V and 5 bases at J, leaving 3 bases unmatched. The V gene's germline CDR1 is KGHSH and CDR2 LQKENI. The CDR3 reads CASSPSSGHEQYF. CDR3 sequence (DNA): TGTGCCAGCTCACCCTCTAGCGGGCACGAGCAGTACTTC. Using reference TRBV18 and TRBJ2-7 for the parts outside the CDR3, the full variable domain is NAGVMQNPRHLVRRRGQEARLRCSPMKGHSHVYWYRQLPEEGLKFMVYLQKENIIDESGMPKERFSAEFPKEGPSILRIQQVVRGDSAAYFCASSPSSGHEQYFGPGTRLTVT.

The rearrangement joins TRBV28 to TRBJ2-1, with TRBD1 as a possible D gene (5 bases). Trimming removed 2 bases at V and 10 bases at J, with 12 bases between. CDR3 length: 13 amino acids. Per germline, CDR1 MDHEN and CDR2 SYDVKM. For the CDR3, the DNA is TGTGCCAGCAGTTTAGGGGCGCCACGAGAGCAGTTCTTC. Residues: CASSLGAPREQFF.

The chain carries TRBV18 and TRBJ1-5, with 8 bases aligning to TRBD1. V shed 0 bases and J 4 bases; nucleotides not matched to a gene: 2. The V gene's germline CDR1 is KGHSH and CDR2 LQKENI. The CDR3 sequence is 15 residues long. Here the CDR3 reads CASSPPGQANQPQHF. The CDR3, as DNA: TGTGCCAGCTCACCACCGGGACAGGCTAATCAGCCCCAGCATTTT.

V gene TRBV5-1 combines with J gene TRBJ1-5, with D tentatively TRBD1 (5 bases). The CDR3 is 15 amino acids. Trimming pared 3 bases from V and 3 bases from J, leaving 13 bases between. Germline values: CDR1 SGHRS, CDR2 YFSETQ. CDR3 residues: CASSYGGGTNQPQHF. The CDR3 region has the DNA TGCGCCAGCAGCTATGGGGGGGGTACCAATCAGCCCCAGCATTTT. The full variable domain, completed using reference TRBV5-1 and TRBJ1-5, is KAGVTQTPRYLIKTRGQQVTLSCSPISGHRSVSWYQQTPGQGLQFLFEYFSETQRNKGNFPGRFSGRQFSNSRSEMNVSTLELGDSALYLCASSYGGGTNQPQHFGDGTRLSIL.

In its sample, this clone was seen once. J is TRBJ2-3 and V is TRBV28, with D maybe TRBD2 (6 bases). Germline CDR1 MDHEN, CDR2 SYDVKM. The CDR3 is 15 amino acids. The germline V and J ends were trimmed by 6 bases and 0 bases, with 13 bases remaining between them. The CDR3 nucleotides are TGTGCCAGCAGAGAAGCGGGTTTGAGCACAGATACGCAGTATTTT. Translating gives CASREAGLSTDTQYF.

This clone has a single count. The chain uses TRBV28 and TRBJ1-1; D might be TRBD1 (6 bases). The CDR3 has 14 residues. Looked up from germline, CDR1 is MDHEN and CDR2 is SYDVKM. V lost 5 bases, J lost 1 base, and 11 bases lay in between. CDR3 loop: CASSIEQGNTEAFF. CDR3 sequence (DNA): TGTGCCAGCAGTATTGAACAGGGGAACACTGAAGCTTTCTTT.

The rearrangement joins TRBV5-1 to TRBJ2-5, with unresolved D. Near its end, the DNA agrees better with TRBJ2-7, so the J call may be wrong. This CDR3 region has 13 residues. Germline CDR1 reads SGHRS; CDR2 reads YFSETQ. CDR3 nucleotide sequence: TGCGCCAGCAGCTCCCGTACCCCCCACGAGCAGTACTTC. Its translation is CASSSRTPHEQYF.

This clone has only a few counts. The rearrangement links TRBV5-1 to TRBJ1-2; 9 nucleotides align to TRBD1. In germline, CDR1 is SGHRS, CDR2 YFSETQ. The CDR3 contains 16 residues. Germline trimming cut 0 bases from V and 4 bases from J; bases unmatched to any gene: 7. The CDR3 protein is CASSLGGTGLSYGYTF. CDR3 DNA: TGCGCCAGCAGCTTGGGTGGGACAGGGTTGTCCTATGGCTACACCTTC.